A single sample is the source of the 17 T cell receptor beta chains below, sequenced in a study of metastatic and nonmetastatic thyroid tumors. Treatment of any kind had been given to no patient before thyroid surgery. TCRdb reassembled clones from the PCR reads with MiXCR. This repertoire shows roughly 40,000 clones, about 15% found once; its top ten account for about 6.6%. Sequenced sample: blood. Receptors were obtained from a male donor with papillary thyroid cancer or a benign thyroid nodule (not recorded which). Some clones in this sample may be carry-over from other donors' samples.

The chain couples TRBV24-1 to TRBJ2-1, with D uncertain. The CDR3 extends over 12 amino acids. Germline CDR1 reads KGHDR; CDR2 reads SFDVKD. Trimming left V 3 bases short and J 5 bases short, with 4 bases between. The CDR3: CATSDLHNEQFF. The CDR3 DNA reads as TGTGCCACCAGTGATCTACACAATGAGCAGTTCTTC.

Concerning this clone: Germline and junction disagree at one end, which may indicate a read error. CDR3 sequence reads: CSVEDLRTGEGF. CDR3 in DNA: TGCAGCGTTGAAGATCTAAGGACAGGAGAGGGGTTT. This chain links TRBV29-1 with TRBJ1-1, with 7 bases matching TRBD1. The CDR3 is 12 residues long. Germline V gives CDR1 SQVTM, CDR2 ANQGSEA. The whole variable domain, filled in from reference TRBV29-1 and TRBJ1-1, reads SAVISQKPSRDICQRGTSLTIQCQVDSQVTMMFWYRQQPGQSLTLIATANQGSEATYESGFVIDKFPISRPNLTFSTLTVSNMSPEDSSIYLCSVEDLRTGEGFGQGTRLTVV.

This clone showed up many times. The chain carries TRBV2 and TRBJ2-1; 10 nucleotides line up with TRBD2. V trimming: 3 bases; J trimming: 6 bases; junction bases outside the gene matches: 5. Germline values: CDR1 SNHLY, CDR2 FYNNEI. This CDR3 region has 15 residues. CDR3 in amino acids: CASSEEREGSNEQFF. CDR3 bases: TGTGCCAGCAGTGAGGAGCGGGAGGGATCCAATGAGCAGTTCTTC.

This clone was seen more than once but under ten times. A much larger clone differs from this one at a single base, so this may be a read error. V usage is TRBV27 and J usage is TRBJ2-5; TRBD1 matches at 9 bases. V gave up 6 bases and J gave up 4 bases; unmatched junction bases: 6. The CDR3 covers 14 residues. Per germline, CDR1 MNHEY and CDR2 SMNVEV (reference sequence). As DNA, the CDR3 is TGTGCCAGCAGCTCACAGGACAGGGGAGAGACCCAGTACTTC. Protein: CASSSQDRGETQYF.

This clone was recorded at least ten times. The chain uses TRBV11-3 and TRBJ2-2; D uncertain. The CDR3 is 13 amino acids. Trimming took 3 bases from V and 1 from J, leaving 3 bases between them. Germline CDR1 and CDR2: SGHNT and YENEEA. CDR3 nucleotides: TGTGCCAGCAGCTTTTTGAACACCGGGGAGCTGTTTTTT. Encoded protein: CASSFLNTGELFF.

Points on this clone: A much larger clone differs by one base, so this may be a read error. The chain's CDR3 is CASILRQGSQETQYF. CDR3 DNA sequence: TGTGCCAGCATCCTCCGACAGGGAAGCCAAGAGACCCAGTACTTC. V gene TRBV5-4 combines with J gene TRBJ2-5; the match to TRBD1 covers 7 bases. CDR3 length equals 15 residues. Trimming cost V 6 bases and J 1 base; bases outside gene matches: 9. Germline V gene sequence: CDR1 SGHNT, CDR2 YYREEE (reference sequence). The full variable domain, its missing parts supplied by reference TRBV5-4 and TRBJ2-5, is ETGVTQSPTHLIKTRGQQVTLRCSSQSGHNTVSWYQQALGQGPQFIFQYYREEENGRGNFPPRFSGLQFPNYSSELNVNALELDDSALYLCASILRQGSQETQYFGPGTRLLVL.

Ten or more counts support this clone. A much larger clone lies one base from this, so it may be a read error. The sample carries other DNA sequences with the same CDR3. The V call is TRBV5-6, the J call TRBJ1-2; D gene unclear. This CDR3 is 13 amino acids long. Germline CDR1 is SGHDT and CDR2 is YYEEEE. V was shortened by 0 bases and J by 3 bases, with 6 bases between the two germline ends. In nucleotides, the CDR3 is TGTGCCAGCAGCTTGGAGCTGCACTATGGCTACACCTTC. Its protein product is CASSLELHYGYTF.

This clone appeared many times. The chain is built from TRBV5-4 and TRBJ2-3, with TRBD2 matching over 9 bases. Trimming took 1 base from V and 4 from J; bases not matched to a gene: 4. CDR1 and CDR2 (germline): SGHNT, YYREEE (reference sequence). The CDR3 totals 15 residues. CDR3 sequence: CASSLFSGSADTQYF. CDR3 nucleotide sequence: TGTGCCAGCAGCTTGTTTAGCGGGAGTGCAGATACGCAGTATTTT. Drawing the rest from reference TRBV5-4 and TRBJ2-3, the complete variable domain is ETGVTQSPTHLIKTRGQQVTLRCSSQSGHNTVSWYQQALGQGPQFIFQYYREEENGRGNFPPRFSGLQFPNYSSELNVNALELDDSALYLCASSLFSGSADTQYFGPGTRLTVL.

This clone was picked up many times. The chain employs TRBV7-9 and TRBJ2-2, with D perhaps TRBD1 (6 bases). The germline V gene has CDR1 SEHNR and CDR2 FQNEAQ (reference sequence). The CDR3 loop spans 15 amino acids. Trimming took 1 base from V and 2 from J, leaving 8 bases between them. The CDR3 sequence is CASSLGTANTGELFF. CDR3 in DNA: TGTGCCAGCAGCTTAGGGACAGCCAACACCGGGGAGCTGTTTTTT.

This clone was counted many times. This chain links TRBV19 with TRBJ2-3; the D gene is possibly TRBD2 (6 bases). Trimming removed 8 bases at V and 3 bases at J, with 15 bases between. The CDR3 length is 14 residues. Per germline, CDR1 LNHDA and CDR2 SQIVND (reference sequence). CDR3 coding DNA: TGTGCCAGTGCCGTGGGGGAGGAGACAGATACGCAGTATTTT. It yields the protein CASAVGEETDTQYF.

This clone was detected many times. The CDR3 protein is CASSDTSGSGTDTQYF. The CDR3 nucleotides are TGTGCCAGCAGTGACACCAGCGGGAGTGGCACAGATACGCAGTATTTT. This chain connects TRBV6-4 to TRBJ2-3, with TRBD2 identical over 8 bases. This CDR3 comprises 16 residues. Germline trimming cut 2 bases from V and 1 base from J; bases unmatched to any gene: 5. The germline gives CDR1 MRHNA, CDR2 SNTAGT.

CDR3 DNA sequence: TGTGCCAGCAGCCCTACGGTTGACTATGGCTACACCTTC. It codes for CASSPTVDYGYTF. The J gene is TRBJ1-2, the V gene TRBV11-2, with D unresolved. The V gene's germline CDR1 is SGHAT and CDR2 FQNNGV. Trimming took 5 bases from V and 3 from J, leaving 10 bases between them. The CDR3 runs 13 residues.

This clone has a handful of counts. Because it lacks the conserved phenylalanine or tryptophan at the end, this CDR3 is likely a read error. The chain is built from TRBV6-1 and TRBJ1-2; 7 positions match TRBD1. The length of the CDR3 is 13 residues. The germline V gene encodes CDR1 MNHNS and CDR2 SASEGT. CDR3 protein: CASSERRGYAYTL. The CDR3 nucleotides read TGTGCCAGCAGTGAGCGCAGGGGGTATGCCTACACCCTC.

This clone was observed at least ten times. The J gene is TRBJ2-7, the V gene TRBV30; TRBD2 matches at 11 bases. The CDR3 length is 15 residues. Trimming cost V 3 bases and J 0 bases; bases outside gene matches: 4. CDR1 and CDR2 (germline): GTSNPN, SVGIG (reference sequence). CDR3 in amino acids: CAWRETSGTSYEQYF. CDR3 sequence (DNA): TGTGCCTGGAGGGAGACTAGCGGGACCTCCTACGAGCAGTACTTC.

J is TRBJ2-7 and V is TRBV12-3 or TRBV12-4; TRBD2 might be the D (6 bases). The CDR3 extends over 15 amino acids. Trimming took 6 bases from V and 6 from J, leaving 21 bases between them. The CDR3 bases are TGTGCCAGCAGACCCATAGCGGTAGGGACCTTCGAGCAGTACTTC. Translating it yields CASRPIAVGTFEQYF.

This clone was observed a few times. One end of the junction is discordant with germline, which a read error may explain. CDR3 coding DNA: TGTGCTAGTGGTACCCGGGGAAGCAATGAGCAGTTATTC. It specifies CASGTRGSNEQLF. This chain connects TRBV12-5 to TRBJ2-1, with D possibly being TRBD2 (5 bases). This CDR3 is built from 13 residues. Per germline, CDR1 LGHNT and CDR2 FRNRAP.

As concerns this clone: At one end the junction does not follow the germline gene, possibly because of a read error. The rearrangement joins TRBV7-2 to TRBJ2-2, with TRBD1 identical over 10 bases. The CDR3 runs 15 residues. Germline-derived CDR1 and CDR2 are SGHTA and FQGNSA. CDR3 sequence (DNA): TGTGCCAGTTGGGGGACAGGGGTCCGCACCGCGGAGCTGTTTTTT. Translating gives CASWGTGVRTAELFF.